This T cell receptor beta chain was profiled in a study of cytotoxic CD8 clonotypes in ibrutinib-treated CLL. Measured with immunoSEQ multiplex PCR; TCRdb has only the in-frame clones, and not every one. The sample lists roughly 250,000 clones, less than 75% occurring once. This CDR3 has 14 residues. Trimming took 6 bases from V and 0 from J, leaving 11 bases between them. From germline, CDR1 is MDHEN and CDR2 SYDVKM. The sequencing here drew on PBMCs, taken after 24 months of ibrutinib treatment. J is TRBJ1-2 and V is TRBV28; tentative D call: TRBD1 (6 bases). The receptor was isolated from a human donor with chronic lymphocytic leukemia. The CDR3 DNA reads as TGTGCCAGCAGGGGGACAACAGCTAACTATGGCTACACCTTC. Its translation: CASRGTTANYGYTF.